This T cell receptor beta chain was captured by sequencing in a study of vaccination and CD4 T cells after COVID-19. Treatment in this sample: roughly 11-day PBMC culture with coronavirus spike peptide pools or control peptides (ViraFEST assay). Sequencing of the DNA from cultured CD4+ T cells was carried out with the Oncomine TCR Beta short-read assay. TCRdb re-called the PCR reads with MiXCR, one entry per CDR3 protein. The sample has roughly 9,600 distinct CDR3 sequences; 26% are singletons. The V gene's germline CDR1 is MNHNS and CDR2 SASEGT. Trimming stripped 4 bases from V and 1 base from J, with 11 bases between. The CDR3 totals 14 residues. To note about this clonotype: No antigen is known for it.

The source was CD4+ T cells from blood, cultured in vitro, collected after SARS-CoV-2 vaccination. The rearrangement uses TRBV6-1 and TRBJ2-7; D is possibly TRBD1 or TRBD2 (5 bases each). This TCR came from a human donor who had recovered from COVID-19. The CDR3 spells CASSGGMASYEQYF. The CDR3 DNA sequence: TGTGCCAGCAGTGGGGGGATGGCTTCCTACGAGCAGTACTTC.